These 19 T cell receptor beta chains originate from one sample sequenced in a study of blood T cell repertoires in COVID-19. Libraries were prepared by immunoSEQ multiplex PCR; TCRdb keeps only in-frame clonotypes and omits some of them. The table shows tens of thousands of clones, with approximately 81% occurring only once. The specimen was peripheral blood. All receptors come from an older man with acute or convalescent COVID-19.

The rearrangement joins TRBV5-1 to TRBJ2-2; tentative D call: TRBD2 (6 bases). Germline values: CDR1 SGHRS, CDR2 YFSETQ. The CDR3 is 15 amino acids. Deletions cut 1 base from V and 4 bases from J, with 11 bases between. The CDR3 nucleotides read TGCGCCAGCAGCTTGACTAGCAGGATCACCGGGGAGCTGTTTTTT. Translation: CASSLTSRITGELFF.

This chain uses TRBV7-2 with TRBJ1-5; D might be TRBD1 (5 bases). V was trimmed by 5 bases and J by 6 bases, leaving 14 bases between them. In germline, CDR1 is SGHTA, CDR2 FQGNSA. The CDR3 extends over 14 amino acids. CDR3 in DNA: TGTGCCAGCAGCCCGACAGTAGCGGGTCAGCCCCAGCATTTT. Translation: CASSPTVAGQPQHF.

The chain combines TRBV18 with TRBJ2-5; 10 bases are a match to TRBD2. With V trimmed by 4 bases and J by 1 base, 6 bases remained unmatched. Germline V gives CDR1 KGHSH, CDR2 LQKENI. The CDR3 is made up of 16 amino acids. The CDR3 DNA reads TGTGCCAGCTCACTCGTCATAGCGGGAGGCCAAGAGACCCAGTACTTC. Amino acid sequence: CASSLVIAGGQETQYF.

There are a few counts of this clone. Mismatch with germline at one junction end may stem from a read error. J is TRBJ2-7 and V is TRBV7-7; 11 nucleotides line up with TRBD2. This CDR3 is 18 amino acids long. Germline V CDR1 and CDR2: SSHAT, FNYEAQ (reference sequence). The chain's CDR3 is CASSPHPPGTSGSYEQYF. The CDR3 DNA sequence: TGTGCTAGCAGCCCGCACCCCCCCGGGACTAGCGGTTCCTACGAGCAGTACTTC. The full variable domain, rest sourced from reference TRBV7-7 and TRBJ2-7, is GAGVSQSPRYKVTKRGQDVTLRCDPISSHATLYWYQQALGQGPEFLTYFNYEAQPDKSGLPSDRFSAERPEGSISTLTIQRTEQRDSAMYRCASSPHPPGTSGSYEQYFGPGTRLTVT.

The chain carries TRBV28 and TRBJ1-3; 8 nucleotides align to TRBD1. CDR3 size: 15 residues. CDR1 MDHEN and CDR2 SYDVKM come from the germline V gene. J lost 0 bases, V lost 3 bases, and 1 base had no gene match. CDR3 bases: TGTGCCAGCAGTTTGACAGGGGTCTCTGGAAACACCATATATTTT. This translates into CASSLTGVSGNTIYF.

The chain recombines TRBV9 with TRBJ2-7; 8 bases are shared with TRBD2. The CDR3 loop spans 16 amino acids. The ends lost 0 bases at V and 4 bases at J; junction bases unmatched: 9. Germline lookup yields CDR1 SGDLS and CDR2 YYNGEE. For the CDR3, the DNA is TGTGCCAGCAGCGTAGCCCCAGCGGGAGCAGGGTACGAGCAGTACTTC. Protein sequence: CASSVAPAGAGYEQYF.

The CDR3 coding sequence is TGCGCCAGCAGCCGACAGGGGAACACCGGGGAGCTGTTTTTT. Translating it yields CASSRQGNTGELFF. This chain joins TRBV5-1 and TRBJ2-2; TRBD1 matches at 7 bases. Germline assignment: CDR1 SGHRS and CDR2 YFSETQ. J lost 1 base, V lost 4 bases, and 1 base had no gene match. The CDR3 consists of 14 residues.

The chain links TRBV2 to TRBJ2-1; 9 bases agree with TRBD1. Germline assignment: CDR1 SNHLY and CDR2 FYNNEI. With 4 bases clipped from V and 10 bases from J, the junction kept 2 bases outside the gene matches. The CDR3 sequence is 12 residues long. The DNA of the CDR3 is TGTGCCAGCAGTGTGGGACAGGGAGAGCAGTTCTTC. This gives the protein CASSVGQGEQFF.

The chain combines TRBV15 with TRBJ2-3, with 7 bases identical to TRBD2. V lost 0 bases and J lost 1; bases outside the gene matches: 4. This CDR3 has 16 residues. CDR1 is LNHNV and CDR2 is YYDKDF in the germline V gene (reference sequence). The CDR3 loop is CATSRDGGEGTDTQYF. Here the CDR3 DNA reads TGTGCCACCAGCAGAGATGGGGGGGAGGGCACAGATACGCAGTATTTT.

The rearrangement uses TRBV5-1 and TRBJ2-3; perhaps TRBD2 as D (8 bases). V lost 0 bases and J lost 5, with 16 bases in between. This CDR3 is 16 amino acids long. CDR1 SGHRS and CDR2 YFSETQ come from the germline V gene. The CDR3 DNA sequence: TGCGCCAGCAGCTTGGCCGGGAGGGGGCGGCAAGATACGCAGTATTTT. It translates to CASSLAGRGRQDTQYF.

This sequence joins TRBV7-3 and TRBJ2-6, with 7 bases aligning to TRBD2. The CDR3 totals 19 residues. CDR1 is SGHTA and CDR2 is FQGTGA in the germline V gene. V lost 4 bases to trimming and J lost 0 bases; unmatched junction nucleotides: 12. CDR3 protein: CASSYSAGLWGSGANVLTF. The CDR3 DNA reads as TGTGCCAGCAGCTACTCAGCGGGGCTCTGGGGCTCTGGGGCCAACGTCCTGACTTTC. Supplemented by reference TRBV7-3 and TRBJ2-6, the full variable domain reads GAGVSQTPSNKVTEKGKYVELRCDPISGHTALYWYRQSLGQGPEFLIYFQGTGAADDSGLPNDRFFAVRPEGSVSTLKIQRTERGDSAVYLCASSYSAGLWGSGANVLTFGAGSRLTVL.

This clone was recorded a few times. The genes are TRBV11-2 and TRBJ2-5; D is possibly TRBD2 (6 bases). The V end was cut by 2 bases, the J end by 4 bases, with 8 bases between. Germline CDR1 reads SGHAT; CDR2 reads FQNNGV. The CDR3 extends over 13 amino acids. This CDR3 reads CASSLRAGETQYF. In DNA form, the CDR3 reads TGTGCCAGCAGCTTAAGAGCGGGAGAGACCCAGTACTTC. Complete variable domain (other parts from reference TRBV11-2 and TRBJ2-5): EAGVAQSPRYKIIEKRQSVAFWCNPISGHATLYWYQQILGQGPKLLIQFQNNGVVDDSQLPKDRFSAERLKGVDSTLKIQPAKLEDSAVYLCASSLRAGETQYFGPGTRLLVL.

The chain is built from TRBV7-2 and TRBJ1-2, with D unresolved. V shed 2 bases and J shed 4 bases, with 5 bases lying between them. The CDR3 contains 12 residues. Germline V gene lookup returns CDR1 SGHTA and CDR2 FQGNSA. The CDR3, as DNA: TGTGCCAGCAGCTTACTTTCCTATGGCTACACCTTC. Protein: CASSLLSYGYTF.

The chain recombines TRBV6-5 with TRBJ2-7, with D possibly matching TRBD2 (5 bases). Germline lookup yields CDR1 MNHEY and CDR2 SVGAGI. Trimming pared 2 bases from V and 5 bases from J, leaving 19 bases between. The CDR3 totals 16 residues. The CDR3 sequence is CASSYGLSGRSHEQYF. The CDR3 DNA reads TGTGCCAGCAGTTACGGGCTAAGCGGTCGGAGCCACGAGCAGTACTTC.

The chain links TRBV19 to TRBJ2-2; no definite D call. Germline V gives CDR1 LNHDA, CDR2 SQIVND (reference sequence). V was shortened by 3 bases and J by 7 bases, with 3 bases between the two germline ends. This CDR3 region has 11 residues. DNA of the CDR3: TGTGCCAGTAGTATTTACGGGGAGCTGTTTTTT. This encodes CASSIYGELFF. Full variable domain (missing parts from reference TRBV19 and TRBJ2-2): DGGITQSPKYLFRKEGQNVTLSCEQNLNHDAMYWYRQDPGQGLRLIYYSQIVNDFQKGDIAEGYSVSREKKESFPLTVTSAQKNPTAFYLCASSIYGELFFGEGSRLTVL.

The V gene is TRBV19, the J gene TRBJ1-1; possibly TRBD1 for D (5 bases). The CDR3 totals 15 residues. Germline-derived CDR1 and CDR2 are LNHDA and SQIVND (reference sequence). V gave up 7 bases and J gave up 1 base, with 16 bases separating them. The CDR3 sequence: CASMGRGPSNTEAFF. CDR3 sequence (DNA): TGTGCCAGTATGGGGAGGGGCCCATCGAACACTGAAGCTTTCTTT.

The rearrangement joins TRBV28 to TRBJ1-6; D is possibly TRBD1 (5 bases). The CDR3 spans 15 residues. Trimming left V 6 bases short and J 7 bases short, with 16 bases between. CDR1 is MDHEN, CDR2 SYDVKM, per germline. The CDR3 region has the DNA TGTGCCAGCAGCCCCGCGGGGGATACCAATTCACCCCTCCACTTT. Residues: CASSPAGDTNSPLHF. Full variable domain (rest looked up from reference TRBV28 and TRBJ1-6): DVKVTQSSRYLVKRTGEKVFLECVQDMDHENMFWYRQDPGLGLRLIYFSYDVKMKEKGDIPEGYSVSREKKERFSLILESASTNQTSMYLCASSPAGDTNSPLHFGNGTRLTVT.

CDR3 loop: CASSPRGHGDYGYTF. In nucleotides, the CDR3 is TGTGCCAGCTCTCCAAGGGGGCACGGCGACTATGGCTACACCTTC. This chain connects TRBV18 to TRBJ1-2, with 7 nucleotides matching TRBD1. J was trimmed by 3 bases and V by 6 bases; bases with no gene match: 10. Germline assignment: CDR1 KGHSH and CDR2 LQKENI. The CDR3 runs to 15 residues. Looking up the rest from reference TRBV18 and TRBJ1-2 gives the full variable domain: NAGVMQNPRHLVRRRGQEARLRCSPMKGHSHVYWYRQLPEEGLKFMVYLQKENIIDESGMPKERFSAEFPKEGPSILRIQQVVRGDSAAYFCASSPRGHGDYGYTFGSGTRLTVV.

CDR3 sequence: CASSLLDRTSYEQYF. The CDR3 DNA reads as TGTGCCAGCAGCTTACTGGACAGGACATCCTACGAGCAGTACTTC. The V and J genes are TRBV11-2 and TRBJ2-7; 7 bases agree with TRBD1. Germline-derived CDR1 and CDR2 are SGHAT and FQNNGV. With V trimmed by 2 bases and J by 1 base, 5 bases remained unmatched. The length of the CDR3 is 15 residues.